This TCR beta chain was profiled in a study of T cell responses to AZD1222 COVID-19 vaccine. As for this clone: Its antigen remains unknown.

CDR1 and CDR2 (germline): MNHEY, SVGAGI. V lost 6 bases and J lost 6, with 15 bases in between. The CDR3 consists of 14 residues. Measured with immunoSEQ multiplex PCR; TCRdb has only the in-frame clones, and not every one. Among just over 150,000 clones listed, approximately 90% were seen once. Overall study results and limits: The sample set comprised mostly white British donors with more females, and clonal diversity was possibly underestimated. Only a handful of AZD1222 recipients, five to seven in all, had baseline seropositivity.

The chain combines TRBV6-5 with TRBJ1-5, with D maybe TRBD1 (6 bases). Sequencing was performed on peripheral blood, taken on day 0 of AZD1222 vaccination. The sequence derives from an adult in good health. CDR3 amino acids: CASRQIQGVQPQHF. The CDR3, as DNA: TGTGCCAGCAGACAAATACAGGGAGTTCAGCCCCAGCATTTT.